What follows are 21 T cell receptor beta chains derived from one specimen sequenced in a study of T cell therapy after organ transplantation. TCRdb's table, derived via immunoSEQ multiplex PCR, lists solely in-frame clones and lacks some. The data show about 19,000 clones, with approximately 85% seen just once and about 9.2% held by the top ten. Time point noted: 4-8 weeks after completion of therapy. These TCRs' antigens remain unknown. The sample in question was CD8+ T cells from blood, obtained after autologous CMV-specific T cell therapy. These receptors originate from a human patient who had received a solid organ transplant and had CMV disease. Some T cells may be provided by the graft donor.

This chain joins TRBV11-1 and TRBJ1-1; D remains unclear. V lost 2 bases, J lost 0 bases, and 16 bases lay in between. CDR1 is SGHAT and CDR2 is FQDESV in the germline V gene (reference sequence). The CDR3 covers 17 residues. CDR3 sequence: CASSLSRSYGLNTEAFF. The CDR3 coding sequence is TGTGCCAGCAGCTTATCCCGCTCCTATGGGCTGAACACTGAAGCTTTCTTT.

This clone has only one observation. The V gene is TRBV5-4, the J gene TRBJ2-2; D perhaps matches TRBD1 (6 bases). This CDR3 spans 16 amino acids. CDR1 is SGHNT and CDR2 is YYREEE in the germline V gene (reference sequence). V was clipped by 2 bases and J by 0 bases, with 11 bases between them. The CDR3: CASSLGDITNTGELFF. The CDR3 DNA reads TGTGCCAGCAGCTTAGGGGACATAACGAACACCGGGGAGCTGTTTTTT.

The sample holds one count of this clone. V gene TRBV5-4 combines with J gene TRBJ1-1; D is perhaps TRBD1 (5 bases). The CDR3 runs to 15 residues. Per germline, CDR1 SGHNT and CDR2 YYREEE (reference sequence). The ends were cut back, 4 bases at V and 2 bases at J, with 15 bases in the middle. CDR3 bases: TGTGCCAGCAGCCGTAGAGGGACGTACAACACTGAAGCTTTCTTT. Its translation is CASSRRGTYNTEAFF.

The V call is TRBV6-6, the J call TRBJ1-1; 8 bases agree with TRBD1. The CDR3 is made up of 14 amino acids. Per germline, CDR1 MNHNY and CDR2 SVGAGI (reference sequence). The V gene end was trimmed by 5 bases and the J gene end by 1 base; junction bases not matched to a gene: 3. The CDR3 DNA is TGTGCCAGCAGTAGGACAGGGTCGAACACTGAAGCTTTCTTT. Translated, it gives CASSRTGSNTEAFF.

The DNA of the CDR3 is TGTGCCAGCAGCCTAAGGACAGGGAGGTATGAGACCCAGTACTTC. Protein product: CASSLRTGRYETQYF. The chain carries TRBV7-9 and TRBJ2-5; 8 positions agree with TRBD1. Germline CDR1 is SEHNR and CDR2 is FQNEAQ (reference sequence). V dropped 5 bases and J dropped 5; count of bases not matched to a gene: 10. This CDR3 spans 15 amino acids.

This chain connects TRBV6-5 to TRBJ1-5; the D is unclear. V lost 7 bases and J lost 4, with 14 bases in between. The CDR3 has 14 residues. CDR1 is MNHEY and CDR2 is SVGAGI in the germline V gene. Written as DNA, the CDR3 is TGTGCCAGCACCTCGTGGGCGGAGAATCAGCCCCAGCATTTT. The encoded protein is CASTSWAENQPQHF.

The chain employs TRBV5-1 and TRBJ2-7, with 9 bases aligning to TRBD1. Germline CDR1 SGHRS, CDR2 YFSETQ. The CDR3 totals 14 residues. The trim removed 1 base at V and 4 bases at J, leaving 3 bases unmatched. The chain's CDR3 is CASSLYDRGYEQYF. The DNA of the CDR3 is TGCGCCAGCAGCTTGTACGACAGGGGGTACGAGCAGTACTTC.

The gene calls are TRBV30 and TRBJ1-2; 7 bases align to TRBD1. The V gene's germline CDR1 is GTSNPN and CDR2 SVGIG (reference sequence). CDR3 length equals 14 residues. Losses at the gene ends were 4 bases for V and 4 bases for J; bases not matched to a gene: 9. DNA for the CDR3: TGTGCCTGGACGGGAGTAGGGACAGTCTATGGCTACACCTTC. Translating it yields CAWTGVGTVYGYTF.

The chain couples TRBV14 to TRBJ2-1, with 11 bases lining up with TRBD1. The CDR3 is 16 amino acids. Germline V lookup: CDR1 SGHDN, CDR2 FVKESK. Trimming at V came to 1 base and at J to 7 bases, leaving 6 bases not matched to a gene. The CDR3 loop is CASSQVPGQGDNEQFF. The CDR3 nucleotides are TGTGCCAGCAGCCAAGTTCCGGGACAGGGGGATAATGAGCAGTTCTTC.

The chain recombines TRBV7-6 with TRBJ2-1; 8 bases align to TRBD2. The germline V gene has CDR1 SGHVS and CDR2 FNYEAQ. The junction had 7 bases not matched to a gene; V was cut back by 5 bases and J by 7 bases. The CDR3 spans 14 residues. CDR3 sequence reads: CASSPGTSYNEQFF. The DNA of the CDR3 is TGTGCCAGCAGCCCCGGGACTAGTTATAATGAGCAGTTCTTC.

V usage is TRBV7-9 and J usage is TRBJ2-1; D may be TRBD1 (5 bases). Germline V lookup: CDR1 SEHNR, CDR2 FQNEAQ (reference sequence). V was clipped by 1 base and J by 5 bases, with 9 bases between them. CDR3 size: 14 residues. The CDR3 nucleotides are TGTGCCAGCAGCTTAGTATTGACAGACAATGAGCAGTTCTTC. This translates into CASSLVLTDNEQFF.

The chain has TRBV7-6 and TRBJ2-7; 7 bases line up with TRBD1. The CDR3 consists of 14 residues. Trimming cost V 1 base and J 1 base; bases outside gene matches: 1. Looked up from germline, CDR1 is SGHVS and CDR2 is FNYEAQ. The CDR3 is CASSLGDSSYEQYF. The CDR3 bases are TGTGCCAGCAGCTTAGGGGACAGTTCCTACGAGCAGTACTTC.

This chain links TRBV29-1 with TRBJ2-4; TRBD1 might be the D (5 bases). This CDR3 is 14 amino acids long. Deletions cut 4 bases from V and 4 bases from J, with 14 bases between. Germline V lookup: CDR1 SQVTM, CDR2 ANQGSEA. The CDR3 reads CSVVHRGNKNIQYF. CDR3 bases: TGCAGCGTTGTTCATAGGGGAAATAAAAACATTCAGTACTTC.

CDR3 bases: TGTGCCAGCAGCGGCGGGACAGGGGTTCAGCCCCAGCATTTT. As protein: CASSGGTGVQPQHF. The chain uses TRBV7-9 and TRBJ1-5, with 10 bases identical to TRBD1. Germline values: CDR1 SEHNR, CDR2 FQNEAQ (reference sequence). With 5 bases clipped from V and 6 bases from J, the junction kept 4 bases outside the gene matches. CDR3 length: 14 amino acids.

This chain joins TRBV2 and TRBJ2-7; TRBD1 matches 7 bases. Germline V gene lookup returns CDR1 SNHLY and CDR2 FYNNEI. This CDR3 has 15 residues. Losses at the gene ends were 5 bases for V and 2 bases for J; bases not matched to a gene: 9. The CDR3: CASSRPRQGTYEQYF. The CDR3 coding sequence is TGTGCCAGCAGTCGCCCCCGACAGGGAACCTACGAGCAGTACTTC.

V gene TRBV29-1 combines with J gene TRBJ1-2, with 7 bases identical to TRBD1. The CDR3 consists of 18 residues. The germline V gene has CDR1 SQVTM and CDR2 ANQGSEA. V was pared by 5 bases and J by 7 bases, with 25 bases of the junction left unmatched. The CDR3 sequence: CSVPEGDSSPSQGTGYTF. In nucleotides, the CDR3 is TGCAGCGTTCCTGAGGGGGACAGTAGCCCATCTCAAGGAACTGGCTACACCTTC.

The chain joins TRBV2 to TRBJ1-2; possible D gene TRBD1, 5 bases. Between the trimmed V and J ends, which lost 2 bases and 3 bases, there was a span of 10 bases. CDR1 and CDR2 (germline): SNHLY, FYNNEI. The CDR3 is made up of 14 amino acids. The CDR3 sequence is CASSERGRYYGYTF. In nucleotides, the CDR3 is TGTGCCAGCAGTGAAAGGGGACGGTACTATGGCTACACCTTC.

J is TRBJ2-3 and V is TRBV30, with 12 bases that match TRBD1. This CDR3 has 15 amino acids. The V and J ends lost 2 bases and 6 bases, in that order; junction bases with no gene match: 6. The germline V gene encodes CDR1 GTSNPN and CDR2 SVGIG (reference sequence). The CDR3 sequence is CAWSTGTGGYDTQYF. CDR3 DNA: TGTGCCTGGAGTACCGGGACAGGGGGCTATGATACGCAGTATTTT.

For the CDR3, the DNA is TGTGCCAGCAGCCAAGAATCTGCGGGAGTTGAAGCAGATACGCAGTATTTT. Its translation: CASSQESAGVEADTQYF. The chain employs TRBV4-2 and TRBJ2-3, with 7 bases lining up with TRBD2. With 0 bases clipped from V and 4 bases from J, the junction kept 10 bases outside the gene matches. The CDR3 runs to 17 residues. Per the germline V gene, CDR1 is LGHNA and CDR2 is YNFKEQ.

Of note for this clone: At one of its ends the junction is not consistent with the germline gene, which may arise from a read error. The V gene is TRBV6-5, the J gene TRBJ2-2; the match to TRBD2 covers 8 bases. Germline V gene lookup returns CDR1 MNHEY and CDR2 SVGAGI. The CDR3 sequence is 11 residues long. The CDR3 is CASTGTRGAVF. The CDR3 coding sequence is TGTGCCAGCACCGGGACTAGGGGAGCTGTTTTT.

V usage is TRBV15 and J usage is TRBJ1-4, with 7 bases lining up with TRBD1. Germline values: CDR1 LNHNV, CDR2 YYDKDF (reference sequence). The CDR3 consists of 16 residues. Unmatched junction bases numbered 7, after V lost 4 bases and J lost 2 bases. CDR3 loop: CATSTDLTGTNEKLFF. The CDR3 bases are TGTGCCACCAGCACTGACCTGACAGGGACTAATGAAAAACTGTTTTTT.